A selection of T cell receptor beta chains follows, all from one sample in a study of human T cells and chemical hapten exposure. TCRdb reanalysed the RACE reads using MiXCR and keeps one entry per CDR3 protein. The sample has 45,000 or so distinct CDR3 sequences; around 4.5% are singletons. The sequenced sample was whole blood. The receptors were gathered from a human donor in good health. Some clones in this sample may be carry-over from other donors' samples. Each CDR3 is given with its conserved first and last residue. Fields, in order: D gene, J gene, V gene, clone size, CDR3 DNA, CDR3 protein. A D gene is named only where the DNA matches it firmly. Clone size is stated in some rows and not others, as once, few, many or a class when expanded.

NA | TRBJ1-3 | TRBV2 | few | TGTGCCAGCGGACCCGGGCAGGGGCGCTATTTCTCTGGAAACACCATATATTTT | CASGPGQGRYFSGNTIYF
NA | TRBJ2-1 | TRBV7-9 | many | TGTGCCAGCAGCGCAACCACCTTTGGGCAGCGGGTTAACTCCTACAATGAGCAGTTCTTC | CASSATTFGQRVNSYNEQFF
NA | TRBJ2-7 | TRBV5-1 | many | TGCGCCAGCAGCTTGGAGAGGGTTCCCTACGAGCAGTACTTC | CASSLERVPYEQYF
TRBD1 | TRBJ2-1 | TRBV20-1 | few | TGCAGTGCTTCAGACAGGGGGGAGCAGTTCTTC | CSASDRGEQFF
NA | TRBJ2-2 | TRBV15 | many | TGTGCCACCGCCGACCCGGGGCCCTGGGGCGGGGAGCTGTTTTTT | CATADPGPWGGELFF
TRBD1 | TRBJ1-4 | TRBV30 | NA | TGTGCCTGGAGCCGGGGACAGACAACTAATGAAAAACTGTTTTTT | CAWSRGQTTNEKLFF
NA | TRBJ2-1 | TRBV9 | many | TGTGCCAGCAGCGGGGGGTTGGGCGCAGACTACAATGAGCAGTTCTTC | CASSGGLGADYNEQFF
NA | TRBJ2-6 | TRBV12-3/TRBV12-4 | many | TGTGCCAGCAGTTTAGGGGGCAGGGGTAATGGGGCCAACGTCCTGACTTTC | CASSLGGRGNGANVLTF
NA | TRBJ2-7 | TRBV29-1 | many | TGCAGCGTTGAAGGCCCCGGGGGCTCCTACGAGCAGTACTTC | CSVEGPGGSYEQYF
NA | TRBJ1-1 | TRBV9 | many | TGTGCCAGCAGCGTAGCTCCCACGACCACTGAAGCTTTCTTT | CASSVAPTTTEAFF
TRBD1 | TRBJ1-5 | TRBV4-2 | many | TGTGCCAGCAGCCTAAACGACAGGGGTGGAAATCAGCCCCAGCATTTT | CASSLNDRGGNQPQHF
NA | TRBJ1-2 | TRBV5-1 | few | TGCGCCAGCAGCTTGGTCGGGGCGGCGCCCAACTATGGCTACACCTTC | CASSLVGAAPNYGYTF
TRBD1 | TRBJ1-2 | TRBV28 | many | TGTGCCAGCAGTTCCCTCCTTGGGACAGGGGACTATGGCTACACCTTC | CASSSLLGTGDYGYTF
TRBD2 | TRBJ2-7 | TRBV20-1 | NA | TGCAGTGCTAGAGACGGGAGGGCCCTTGAGCAGTACTTC | CSARDGRALEQYF
TRBD2 | TRBJ2-5 | TRBV13 | many | TGTGCCAGCAGCTTAATGGGTAGCGGGAGAGGAGAGACCCAGTACTTC | CASSLMGSGRGETQYF
NA | TRBJ2-6 | TRBV5-6 | many | TGTGCCAGCAGCTTAAGACTGTCTGGGGCCAACGTCCTGACTTTC | CASSLRLSGANVLTF
NA | TRBJ2-1 | TRBV21-1 | many | TGTGCCAGCAGCAAAAGGGTAGTCCGGGGGTACAATGAGCAGTTCTTC | CASSKRVVRGYNEQFF
TRBD2 | TRBJ2-7 | TRBV6-1 | NA | TGTGCCAGCACCCCCCTCGCTAGCGGGGGCCTCTACGAGCAGTACTTC | CASTPLASGGLYEQYF
NA | TRBJ2-1 | TRBV28 | many | TGTGCCAGCATTCTTGGGTATGAGCAGTTCTTC | CASILGYEQFF
NA | TRBJ1-1 | TRBV5-1 | many | TGCGCCAGCAGCTTGGCCCCGGACAGCAACACTGAAGCTTTCTTT | CASSLAPDSNTEAFF
NA | TRBJ1-2 | TRBV12-3/TRBV12-4 | many | TGTGCCAGCAGTCCCGGAGCGCGTTACGGCTACACCTTC | CASSPGARYGYTF
TRBD1 | TRBJ2-7 | TRBV10-3 | few | TGTGCCATCAGTGAGGGACTTGAAGGACAGGCTGCCTACGAGCAGTACTTC | CAISEGLEGQAAYEQYF
NA | TRBJ2-6 | TRBV28 | NA | TGTGCCAGCACTCCTGTCCAGGAAATCTCTGGGGCCAACGTCCTGACTTTC | CASTPVQEISGANVLTF
TRBD2 | TRBJ2-3 | TRBV6-6 | many | TGTGCCAGCAGTTATAGCGGGAGTGGCACAGATACGCAGTATTTT | CASSYSGSGTDTQYF
NA | TRBJ1-1 | TRBV10-2 | many | TGCGCCAGCAGTGGTGGGGTTTGGTTAGAAGCTTTCTTT | CASSGGVWLEAFF
TRBD1 | TRBJ2-1 | TRBV9 | many | TGTGCCAGCAGCCCTCCGGGACAGGCCCACAATGAGCAGTTCTTC | CASSPPGQAHNEQFF
NA | TRBJ2-1 | TRBV24-1 | NA | TGTGCCACCGACCCAGGGATCGCCGATGAGCAGTTCTTC | CATDPGIADEQFF
NA | TRBJ2-7 | TRBV10-3 | many | TGTGCCATCACCCCCGACTCGCCCCGGTTCGAGCAGTACTTC | CAITPDSPRFEQYF
NA | TRBJ2-3 | TRBV27 | few | NA | CASSLFFGTDTQYF
TRBD1 | TRBJ2-2 | TRBV6-2/TRBV6-3 | few | TGTGCCAGCAGACGGACAGGGACATCGAACACCGGGGAGCTGTTTTTT | CASRRTGTSNTGELFF
TRBD1 | TRBJ2-5 | TRBV20-1 | many | TGCAGTGCTAGAGATGGGTGGGACGGGACAGCCTTAGAGACCCAGTACTTC | CSARDGWDGTALETQYF
NA | TRBJ1-2 | TRBV27 | many | TGTGCCAGCAGTTTATTCCCCCCGGGGCGACTGGACTATGGCTACACCTTC | CASSLFPPGRLDYGYTF
TRBD2 | TRBJ2-3 | TRBV5-1 | many | TGCGCCAGCAGCTTGGCTAGCGGAGGAGATACGCAGTATTTT | CASSLASGGDTQYF
NA | TRBJ2-3 | TRBV29-1 | many | TGCAGCGTTGAAGTAAGGGCTAGCACAGATACGCAGTATTTT | CSVEVRASTDTQYF
NA | TRBJ2-1 | TRBV28 | NA | TGTGCCCTAGGGGGGAGGCCCTCCTACAATGAGCAGTTCTTC | CALGGRPSYNEQFF
TRBD1 | TRBJ1-6 | TRBV28 | many | TGTGCCAGCAGCTCCGGGACAGTGTCACCCCTCCACTTT | CASSSGTVSPLHF
NA | TRBJ1-1 | TRBV18 | many | TGTGCCAGCTCACAAGGACAGAACACTGAAGCTTTCTTT | CASSQGQNTEAFF
TRBD1 | TRBJ1-2 | TRBV12-3/TRBV12-4 | few | TGTGCCAGCAGGGAACAGGGGAGCTATGGCTACACCTTC | CASREQGSYGYTF
NA | TRBJ2-6 | TRBV9 | many | TGTGCCAGCAGCGCGCCAAGCTCTGGGGCCAACGTCCTGACTTTC | CASSAPSSGANVLTF
TRBD1 | TRBJ2-6 | TRBV19 | many | TGTGCCAGTGAGGGTCAGGGGGAGACTCTCTCTGGGGCCAACGTCCTGACTTTC | CASEGQGETLSGANVLTF
NA | TRBJ2-3 | TRBV5-1 | few | TGCGCCAGCAGCTTGGACGGAGATACGCAGTATTTT | CASSLDGDTQYF
TRBD2 | TRBJ2-3 | TRBV5-4 | NA | TGTGCCAGCAGCGGACCCTGGACTAGCGGGAGAGGGGCAGATACGCAGTATTTT | CASSGPWTSGRGADTQYF
NA | TRBJ2-3 | TRBV25-1 | many | TGTGCCAGTCTAGGGGGACTCGCCGGAGGGAGCACAGATACGCAGTATTTT | CASLGGLAGGSTDTQYF
TRBD1 | TRBJ2-7 | TRBV20-1 | many | TGCAGTGCTTATTCCCCGGGGGACAGGGGTTCCTACGAGCAGTACTTC | CSAYSPGDRGSYEQYF
TRBD1 | TRBJ1-1 | TRBV30 | few | TGTGCCTGGAGTGCTCGGACAGGGTTGAACACTGAAGCTTTCTTT | CAWSARTGLNTEAFF
TRBD2 | TRBJ2-7 | TRBV7-2 | NA | TGTGCCAGCAGCTTACGGGAGCGGGAGAGCTACGAGCAGTACTTC | CASSLRERESYEQYF
NA | TRBJ1-2 | TRBV6-5 | many | TGTGCCAGCAGGGGCTGGGGGAACTATGGCTACACCTTC | CASRGWGNYGYTF
NA | TRBJ1-1 | TRBV14 | NA | TGTGCCAGCAGCCAAGCAGGAGGGGATGCTTTCTTT | CASSQAGGDAFF
TRBD1 | TRBJ2-3 | TRBV5-4 | few | TGTGCCAGCAGCCCACCGGGACAGGGGGCGTGGGGCACAGATACGCAGTATTTT | CASSPPGQGAWGTDTQYF
TRBD1 | TRBJ2-7 | TRBV11-2 | many | TGTGCCAGCAGCTTAGGTCCAGGGGGCCCTTACGAGCAGTACTTC | CASSLGPGGPYEQYF